These T cell receptor beta chains were read from a single sample in a study of T cells in Graves' hyperthyroidism and ophthalmopathy. TCRdb reprocessed the multiplex PCR reads via MiXCR and lists one record per CDR3 protein. Among some 570,000 distinct CDR3 sequences, 13% to 15% were seen once, and the ten largest hold more than 6%. Source material: blood. The receptors stem from a young woman with Graves' ophthalmopathy. Each CDR3 is given with its conserved first and last residue. D genes are given only for firm matches. Clone size is shown for a subset of rows, as once, few, many or a class of expanded clone.

D gene,clone size,V gene,J gene,CDR3 protein,CDR3 DNA
.,.,TRBV20-1,TRBJ1-1,CSARGPGDGQEAFF,TGCAGTGCTAGAGGACCAGGAGACGGGCAGGAGGCTTTCTTT
.,many,TRBV2,TRBJ1-2,CASILAGRSIGYTF,TGTGCCAGCATCTTGGCGGGACGTTCAATCGGCTACACCTTC
.,many,TRBV11-2,TRBJ2-2,CASSLRAQSLAAGELFF,TGTGCCAGCAGCCTTAGAGCCCAATCACTAGCCGCCGGGGAGCTGTTTTTT
.,many,TRBV24-1,TRBJ2-5,CATSDVWKGETQYF,TGTGCCACCAGTGATGTATGGAAGGGAGAGACCCAGTACTTC
TRBD1,few,TRBV24-1,TRBJ2-2,CATRSAQQGTTGELFF,TGTGCCACCAGAAGCGCCCAACAGGGGACCACCGGGGAGCTGTTTTTT
.,many,TRBV20-1,TRBJ2-7,CSARPQGYEQYF,TGCAGTGCTAGACCCCAGGGCTACGAGCAGTACTTC
TRBD1,many,TRBV7-2,TRBJ2-1,CASSYGTGPYNEQFF,TGTGCCAGCAGCTACGGGACAGGCCCCTACAATGAGCAGTTCTTC
.,many,TRBV7-2,TRBJ2-2,CASSFGGRMNTGELFF,TGTGCCAGCAGCTTCGGGGGTCGGATGAACACCGGGGAGCTGTTTTTT
.,many,TRBV12-3/TRBV12-4,TRBJ2-7,CASSSLGGGTYEQYF,TGTGCCAGCAGTTCGCTTGGAGGAGGGACCTACGAGCAGTACTTC
.,.,TRBV19,TRBJ1-5,CASSIAGTPAGPQHF,TGTGCCAGTAGTATAGCAGGGACGCCTGCGGGGCCCCAGCATTTT
.,few,TRBV7-9,TRBJ2-1,CASSTFGRNNEQFF,TGTGCCAGCAGCACCTTTGGGCGGAACAATGAGCAGTTCTTC
.,few,TRBV29-1,TRBJ2-2,CSVPLTGELFF,TGCAGCGTGCCCCTCACCGGGGAGCTGTTTTTT
.,many,TRBV2,TRBJ2-1,CASMRSYNEQFF,TGTGCCAGCATGCGATCCTACAATGAGCAGTTCTTC
.,.,TRBV7-8,TRBJ1-6,CASSSWTADNNSPLHF,TGTGCCAGCAGCTCCTGGACCGCCGATAATAATTCACCCCTCCACTTT
TRBD1,many,TRBV30,TRBJ1-4,CAWGTGNNEKLFF,TGTGCCTGGGGGACAGGGAATAATGAAAAACTGTTTTTT
.,many,TRBV9,TRBJ1-1,CATSREGRDNAEAFF,TGTGCCACAAGCCGGGAGGGGCGGGATAACGCTGAAGCTTTCTTT
.,many,TRBV9,TRBJ1-5,CASSAGLNQPQHF,TGTGCCAGCAGCGCGGGACTAAATCAGCCCCAGCATTTT
TRBD2,few,TRBV24-1,TRBJ2-7,CATSDPRGGSEQYF,TGTGCCACCAGTGATCCTCGGGGGGGGAGCGAGCAGTACTTC
TRBD2,.,TRBV9,TRBJ2-3,CASSRASSGSTDTQYF,TGTGCCAGCAGCCGGGCGTCTAGCGGTAGCACAGATACGCAGTATTTT
.,many,TRBV7-8,TRBJ1-1,CASSLGTFMNTEAFF,TGTGCCAGCAGCTTGGGGACGTTCATGAACACTGAAGCTTTCTTT
TRBD2,.,TRBV7-9,TRBJ2-7,CASSLSGLAGSVLEQYF,TGTGCCAGCAGCTTATCGGGACTAGCCGGGTCTGTTCTCGAGCAGTACTTC
TRBD1,many,TRBV6-1,TRBJ1-1,CASSAGQGARTEAFF,TGTGCCAGCAGTGCGGGACAGGGGGCCCGCACTGAAGCTTTCTTT
TRBD2,many,TRBV7-3,TRBJ2-2,CASSKSGASGNTGELFF,TGTGCCAGCAGCAAAAGCGGGGCTAGCGGGAACACCGGGGAGCTGTTTTTT
TRBD2,.,TRBV11-2,TRBJ2-5,CASSLGTGGRARETQYF,TGTGCCAGCAGCTTAGGGACGGGCGGGAGGGCCAGAGAGACCCAGTACTTC
.,few,TRBV6-1,TRBJ1-2,CASSSDENYGYTF,TGTGCCAGCAGTTCCGATGAGAACTATGGCTACACCTTC
TRBD2,many,TRBV3-1,TRBJ2-1,CASSQGGIAGFNEQFF,TGTGCCAGCAGCCAAGGGGGGATAGCGGGGTTCAATGAGCAGTTCTTC
TRBD1,few,TRBV9,TRBJ2-2,CASSGGQGASGELFF,TGTGCCAGCAGCGGCGGACAGGGGGCCAGCGGGGAGCTGTTTTTT
.,few,TRBV24-1,TRBJ2-1,CATSKASSYNEQFF,TGTGCCACCAGTAAGGCCAGCTCCTACAATGAGCAGTTCTTC
TRBD2,few,TRBV2,TRBJ2-5,CASSVWREGREGQETQYF,TGTGCCAGCAGTGTTTGGAGGGAGGGGCGGGAGGGCCAAGAGACCCAGTACTTC
.,.,TRBV19,TRBJ2-7,CASSPSYWGLAVEQYF,TGTGCCAGTAGCCCATCCTACTGGGGGCTTGCCGTCGAGCAGTACTTC
TRBD2,many,TRBV20-1,TRBJ2-1,CSARDSGGSHNEQFF,TGCAGTGCTAGAGATTCCGGCGGGAGCCACAATGAGCAGTTCTTC
.,many,TRBV12-3/TRBV12-4,TRBJ1-2,CASKRATGGLNYGYTF,TGTGCCAGCAAAAGGGCAACTGGTGGTCTCAACTATGGCTACACCTTC
.,many,TRBV7-8,TRBJ1-5,CASSLALPSSNQPQHF,TGTGCCAGCAGCTTAGCCCTGCCTTCCAGCAATCAGCCCCAGCATTTT
TRBD1,.,TRBV24-1,TRBJ1-2,CATSDGLMTGRDYGYTF,TGTGCCACCAGTGATGGACTGATGACAGGGCGGGACTATGGCTACACCTTC
.,.,TRBV7-9,TRBJ1-1,CASSSPVEPTQAFF,TGTGCCAGCAGCTCCCCGGTGGAGCCCACACAAGCTTTCTTT
TRBD1,many,TRBV19,TRBJ2-7,CASSIETGFSYEQYF,TGTGCCAGTAGTATTGAGACAGGGTTCTCCTACGAGCAGTACTTC
TRBD2,.,TRBV4-3,TRBJ2-1,CASSQLYSGTYNEQFF,TGCGCCAGCAGCCAACTATATAGCGGGACCTACAATGAGCAGTTCTTC
TRBD2,.,TRBV20-1,TRBJ2-7,CSARLAGKGQYF,TGCAGTGCTAGACTAGCGGGAAAGGGGCAGTACTTC
.,few,TRBV19,TRBJ2-7,CASSRYASENEQYF,TGTGCCAGTAGTCGATACGCTAGCGAGAACGAGCAGTACTTC
.,.,TRBV11-2,TRBJ1-2,CASSYPQQGDYGYTF,TGTGCCAGCAGCTACCCCCAACAGGGCGATTATGGCTACACCTTC
.,many,TRBV12-3/TRBV12-4,TRBJ2-7,CASSSGLSLYEQYF,TGTGCCAGCAGTTCAGGCTTGTCCCTCTACGAGCAGTACTTC
TRBD2,many,TRBV6-2/TRBV6-3,TRBJ2-7,CATRLAGDHEQYF,TGTGCCACCCGACTAGCGGGAGACCACGAGCAGTACTTC
TRBD1,many,TRBV28,TRBJ1-5,CASSSPDRVTQPQHF,TGTGCCAGCAGTTCCCCGGACAGGGTGACTCAGCCCCAGCATTTT
TRBD1,many,TRBV24-1,TRBJ1-2,CATSDPGTGGDGYTF,TGTGCCACCAGTGACCCCGGGACAGGAGGGGATGGCTACACCTTC
TRBD1,few,TRBV6-2/TRBV6-3,TRBJ1-2,CAIHTRQGANYGYTF,TGTGCCATCCATACTCGACAGGGGGCAAACTATGGCTACACCTTC
TRBD2,many,TRBV19,TRBJ2-7,CASSELAGVSYEQYF,TGTGCCAGTAGCGAACTAGCGGGAGTCTCCTACGAGCAGTACTTC
TRBD2,many,TRBV24-1,TRBJ2-5,CATSETSGGAVQETQYF,TGTGCCACCAGTGAGACGAGCGGGGGCGCGGTTCAAGAGACCCAGTACTTC
.,many,TRBV3-1,TRBJ1-1,CASSREGSANTEAFF,TGTGCCAGCAGCCGGGAGGGATCAGCGAACACTGAAGCTTTCTTT